Listed below are T cell receptor beta chains from one sample, sequenced in a study of blood T cell repertoires in COVID-19. Using immunoSEQ multiplex PCR, the repertoire was profiled, and TCRdb retains in-frame clones only, with some absent. Among about 190,000 clones listed, roughly 80% were seen once. The sample taken for sequencing was peripheral blood. The receptor source for this set is a woman in her fifties or sixties with acute or convalescent COVID-19. Both conserved end residues are part of each CDR3. Fields, in order: D gene, clone size, V gene, J gene, CDR3 length, CDR3 protein, CDR3 DNA. D genes are given only for firm matches. Expanded clones are given a class, and other clones once, few, many or no size at all.

>TRBD1|NA|TRBV5-1|TRBJ2-3|14
CASQLDRGTDTQYF
TGCGCCAGCCAACTGGACAGGGGTACAGATACGCAGTATTTT
>NA|many|TRBV28|TRBJ1-6|15
CASSDYSSYNSPLHF
TGTGCCAGCAGTGACTACAGCTCCTATAATTCACCCCTCCACTTT
>NA|NA|TRBV15|TRBJ1-2|12
CAKVGVYYGYTF
TGTGCCAAGGTCGGGGTCTACTATGGCTACACCTTC
>NA|NA|TRBV9|TRBJ1-5|13
CASSADSYQPQHF
TGTGCCAGCAGCGCTGATAGTTATCAGCCCCAGCATTTT
>NA|NA|TRBV2|TRBJ1-5|15
CASRENGGSNQPQHF
TGTGCCAGCAGGGAAAACGGAGGGAGCAATCAGCCCCAGCATTTT
>NA|once|TRBV5-4|TRBJ2-1|13
CASSSWTLNEQFF
TGTGCCAGCAGCTCATGGACTTTGAATGAGCAGTTCTTC
>NA|NA|TRBV5-4|TRBJ1-2|14
CASSLNEPNYGYTF
TGTGCCAGCAGCTTGAACGAGCCTAACTATGGCTACACCTTC
>TRBD1|NA|TRBV7-6|TRBJ1-1|19
CASSLEPSRAVTGSPEAFF
TGTGCCAGCAGCTTAGAACCCTCTCGGGCCGTGACAGGGAGCCCTGAAGCTTTCTTT
>NA|NA|TRBV19|TRBJ2-4|14
CASSITSAKNIQYF
TGTGCCAGTAGTATAACTAGCGCCAAAAACATTCAGTACTTC
>TRBD2|NA|TRBV3-1/TRBV3-2|TRBJ2-2|17
CASSQVFSGGPAGELFF
TGTGCCAGCAGCCAAGTTTTTAGCGGGGGCCCTGCCGGGGAGCTGTTTTTT
>NA|NA|TRBV27|TRBJ1-6|15
CASKPRVEVGSPLHF
TGTGCCAGCAAACCACGGGTGGAGGTGGGTTCACCCCTCCACTTT